One sample yielded the 5 T cell receptor beta chains listed below, sequenced in a study of blood T cells in healthy people across ages. A second 7 to 11 cycle PCR used barcoded and J-beta primers. TCRdb used MiXCR to reprocess the 5' RACE reads, holding one entry per CDR3 protein. The sample lists about 1.4 million distinct CDR3 sequences, almost 60% seen once, with over 5.5% in the top ten. Input material: blood. The receptor set was obtained from a man aged 18 to 29 in good health.

The gene calls are TRBV20-1 and TRBJ2-1; D unresolved. V gave up 0 bases and J gave up 5 bases, with 8 bases separating them. Germline values: CDR1 DFQATT, CDR2 SNEGSKA (reference sequence). The CDR3 loop spans 13 amino acids. This chain's CDR3 is CSAREWFDNEQFF. DNA for the CDR3: TGCAGTGCTAGAGAGTGGTTCGACAATGAGCAGTTCTTC.

The chain recombines TRBV7-2 with TRBJ2-1; the match to TRBD1 covers 9 bases. Germline-derived CDR1 and CDR2 are SGHTA and FQGNSA. The CDR3 length is 15 residues. The J segment lost 12 bases and the V segment lost 5 bases, leaving 14 bases of the junction unmatched. The chain's CDR3 is CASSLRQGGTVGQFF. As DNA, the CDR3 is TGTGCCAGCAGCCTAAGACAGGGGGGGACGGTTGGGCAGTTCTTC.

The chain couples TRBV24-1 to TRBJ2-1, with TRBD1 identical over 8 bases. The trim removed 5 bases at V and 15 bases at J, leaving 17 bases unmatched. Germline CDR1 and CDR2: KGHDR and SFDVKD. This CDR3 has 15 amino acids. The CDR3 DNA reads TGTGCCACCAGTGGTCCAGGGGGCCCGCCCGGGCGAGTGTTCTTC. Protein: CATSGPGGPPGRVFF.

The J gene is TRBJ2-7, the V gene TRBV2; D gene uncertain. The length of the CDR3 is 11 residues. Trimming took off 10 bases at V and 3 bases at J, with 10 bases between the two ends. In germline, CDR1 is SNHLY, CDR2 FYNNEI. The CDR3 loop is CANTPLYEQYF. The CDR3 bases are TGTGCCAACACCCCCCTCTACGAGCAGTACTTC.

The chain recombines TRBV29-1 with TRBJ2-3, with TRBD2 matching 9 bases. The ends lost 6 bases at V and 4 bases at J; junction bases unmatched: 2. The length of the CDR3 is 12 residues. The germline CDR1 and CDR2 sequences are SQVTM and ANQGSEA. CDR3 protein: CSVEREADTQYF. In DNA form, the CDR3 reads TGCAGCGTAGAGCGGGAGGCAGATACGCAGTATTTT.